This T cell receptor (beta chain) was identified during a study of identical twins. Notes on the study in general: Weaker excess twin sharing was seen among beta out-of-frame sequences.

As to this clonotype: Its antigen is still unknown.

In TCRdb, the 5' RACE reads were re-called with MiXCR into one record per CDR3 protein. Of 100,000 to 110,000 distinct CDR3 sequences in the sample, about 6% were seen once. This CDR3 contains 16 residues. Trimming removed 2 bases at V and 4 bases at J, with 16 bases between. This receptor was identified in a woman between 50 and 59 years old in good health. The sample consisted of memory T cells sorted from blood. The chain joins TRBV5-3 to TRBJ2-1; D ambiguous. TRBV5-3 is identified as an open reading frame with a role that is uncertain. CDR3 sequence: CARSLLRRTKYNEQFF. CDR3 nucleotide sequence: TGTGCCAGAAGCTTACTGCGGCGAACTAAGTACAATGAGCAGTTCTTC.